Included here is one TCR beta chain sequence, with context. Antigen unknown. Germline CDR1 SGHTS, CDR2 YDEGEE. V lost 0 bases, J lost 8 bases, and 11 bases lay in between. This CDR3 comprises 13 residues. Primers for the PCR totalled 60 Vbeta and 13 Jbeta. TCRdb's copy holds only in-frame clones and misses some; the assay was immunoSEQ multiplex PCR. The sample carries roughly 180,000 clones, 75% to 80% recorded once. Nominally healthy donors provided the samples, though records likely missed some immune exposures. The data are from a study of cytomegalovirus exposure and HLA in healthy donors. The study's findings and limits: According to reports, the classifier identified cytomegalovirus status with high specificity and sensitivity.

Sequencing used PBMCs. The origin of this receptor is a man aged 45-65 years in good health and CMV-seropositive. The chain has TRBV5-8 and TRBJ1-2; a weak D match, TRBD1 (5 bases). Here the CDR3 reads CASSLVPGEGYTF. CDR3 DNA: TGTGCCAGCAGCTTGGTTCCGGGGGAAGGCTACACCTTC.